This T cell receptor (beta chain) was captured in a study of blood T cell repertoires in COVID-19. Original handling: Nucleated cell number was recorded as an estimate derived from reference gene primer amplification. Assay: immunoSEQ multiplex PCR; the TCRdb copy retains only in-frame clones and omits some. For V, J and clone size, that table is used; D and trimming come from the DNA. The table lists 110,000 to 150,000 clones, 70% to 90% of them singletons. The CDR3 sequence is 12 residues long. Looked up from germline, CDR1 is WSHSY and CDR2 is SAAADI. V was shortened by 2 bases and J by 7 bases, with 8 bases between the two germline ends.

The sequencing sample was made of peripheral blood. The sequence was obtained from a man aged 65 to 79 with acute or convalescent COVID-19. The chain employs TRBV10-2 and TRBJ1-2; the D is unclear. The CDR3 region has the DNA TGCGCCAGCAGTGAGATGTTATCTGGCTACACCTTC. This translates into CASSEMLSGYTF.